This T cell receptor beta chain emerged from a study of long-term antiretroviral therapy in people with HIV. With regard to this clone: What it binds is not known.

The V gene lost 10 bases and the J gene lost 2 bases, with 11 bases spanning the gap. The CDR3 consists of 12 residues. Germline V CDR1 and CDR2: MNHNS, SASEGT. The study's findings and limits: Controls exceeded HIV repertoires in CDR3 length range. Patients on ART gained diversity, which nonetheless stayed below transplant donor controls.

Investigators performed immunoSEQ version v3.0 at survey level. Sequenced by immunoSEQ multiplex PCR; TCRdb stores in-frame clones only, minus some. Here the sample spans about 26,000 clones, roughly 86% being singletons. This chain links TRBV6-1 with TRBJ1-2, with D perhaps matching TRBD1 (6 bases). The sequence derives from a man aged 40-50 years with HIV. The sequences come from unsorted PBMCs, collected 2.7 years after starting antiretroviral therapy. CDR3 in amino acids: CAILQGNYGYTF. CDR3 coding DNA: TGTGCCATCCTACAGGGAAACTATGGCTACACCTTC.